These 12 T cell receptor beta chains came from one sample sequenced in a study of T cells in Graves' hyperthyroidism and ophthalmopathy. The source material, RNA transcripts, was used to amplify TCR beta CDR3 regions. The TCR CDR3 was amplified in a first-round RT-PCR using the HTBI primer set. TCRdb reprocessed the multiplex PCR reads with MiXCR, giving one entry per CDR3 protein. This table has around 560,000 distinct CDR3 sequences, over 15% appearing once. The sample consisted of blood. All receptors derive from a woman under 30 with Graves' hyperthyroidism.

J is TRBJ2-5 and V is TRBV7-9; D unclear. With 5 bases removed from V and 0 bases from J, the gap between germline ends came to 22 bases. The CDR3 spans 18 residues. Germline loops: CDR1 SEHNR, CDR2 FQNEAQ (reference sequence). The CDR3 coding sequence is TGTGCCAGCAGCCTTTTAAGGGCACATGCATCGTACCAAGAGACCCAGTACTTC. Encoded protein: CASSLLRAHASYQETQYF.

In the case of this clonotype: This may arise from a read error, as a much more abundant clone is one base away. This chain connects TRBV7-9 to TRBJ2-5; D remains ambiguous. The CDR3 has 11 residues. Germline V gene sequence: CDR1 SEHNR, CDR2 FQNEAQ (reference sequence). The chain's CDR3 is CVSSLMETQYF. The DNA of the CDR3 is TGTGTCAGCAGCCTAATGGAGACCCAGTACTTC.

Many counts were recorded for this clonotype. The genes are TRBV18 and TRBJ1-1, with D hard to call. There are 13 residues in the CDR3. Germline V gene sequence: CDR1 KGHSH, CDR2 LQKENI. Trimming took off 0 bases at V and 6 bases at J, with 8 bases between the two ends. For the CDR3, the DNA is TGTGCCAGCTCACCACCCTTAGCCCCTGAAGCTTTCTTT. Translating it yields CASSPPLAPEAFF.

V usage is TRBV30 and J usage is TRBJ2-3; possible D gene TRBD1, 5 bases. Germline assignment: CDR1 GTSNPN and CDR2 SVGIG (reference sequence). There are 16 residues in the CDR3. With 0 bases removed from V and 4 bases from J, the gap between germline ends came to 17 bases. CDR3 residues: CAWSVQEPLGPDTQYF. The CDR3 DNA is TGTGCCTGGAGTGTACAGGAGCCCCTTGGGCCAGATACGCAGTATTTT.

Ten or more counts support this clonotype. This chain joins TRBV5-1 and TRBJ2-7; D unclear. CDR3 size: 14 residues. Germline V gives CDR1 SGHRS, CDR2 YFSETQ. V lost 3 bases and J lost 0, with 10 bases in between. The DNA of the CDR3 is TGCGCCAGCAGCTCAATACAGAGCTCCTACGAGCAGTACTTC. Protein sequence: CASSSIQSSYEQYF.

This clonotype appeared many times. This chain joins TRBV20-1 and TRBJ2-7, with a possible D match to TRBD1 (6 bases). V was pared by 2 bases and J by 3 bases, with 11 bases between. Germline CDR1 DFQATT, CDR2 SNEGSKA (reference sequence). The CDR3 covers 13 residues. In DNA form, the CDR3 reads TGCAGTGCTAGAAGGGGGTCTAGCTACGAGCAGTACTTC. As protein: CSARRGSSYEQYF.

This clonotype was counted ten times or more. The chain links TRBV2 to TRBJ1-2; D is possibly TRBD1 (5 bases). This CDR3 is built from 13 residues. V lost 4 bases, J lost 5 bases, and 11 bases lay in between. Looked up from germline, CDR1 is SNHLY and CDR2 is FYNNEI. The CDR3: CASSGGGDYGYTF. CDR3 bases: TGTGCCAGCAGTGGTGGGGGTGATTATGGCTACACCTTC.

This clonotype was counted only a few times. The rearrangement uses TRBV7-2 and TRBJ1-5; D might be TRBD1 (6 bases). The CDR3 consists of 16 residues. The V gene's germline CDR1 is SGHTA and CDR2 FQGNSA. V dropped 0 bases and J dropped 7 bases, with 16 bases sitting between them. Written as DNA, the CDR3 is TGTGCCAGCAGCTTAGCGCGGGGCCGCGGGGGCCAGCCCCAGCATTTT. Translating it yields CASSLARGRGGQPQHF.

This chain uses TRBV7-8 with TRBJ2-1; possible D gene TRBD2, 6 bases. V lost 2 bases and J lost 1, with 18 bases in between. The germline CDR1 and CDR2 sequences are SGHVS and FQNEAQ. The length of the CDR3 is 18 residues. CDR3 loop: CASSLFSGTPTSYNEQFF. The DNA of the CDR3 is TGTGCCAGCAGCTTATTTTCCGGGACTCCAACATCCTACAATGAGCAGTTCTTC.

In this sample, this clonotype turned up a few times. The rearrangement uses TRBV19 and TRBJ2-3; 8 positions agree with TRBD2. From germline, CDR1 is LNHDA and CDR2 SQIVND (reference sequence). Trimming cost V 10 bases and J 5 bases; bases outside gene matches: 17. This CDR3 contains 16 residues. The CDR3: CATRGGAVVRRDTQYF. CDR3 nucleotide sequence: TGTGCCACCCGGGGGGGGGCTGTGGTTCGGCGAGATACGCAGTATTTT.

This clonotype was counted only a few times. The chain couples TRBV5-8 to TRBJ1-1; a weak D match, TRBD1 (5 bases). V was cut by 5 bases and J by 5 bases, with 19 bases left in between. The CDR3 spans 15 residues. The germline V gene encodes CDR1 SGHTS and CDR2 YDEGEE. The CDR3 loop reads CASRSGTGLGTEAFF. CDR3 DNA sequence: TGTGCCAGCAGGTCCGGGACCGGGCTCGGGACTGAAGCTTTCTTT.

The J gene is TRBJ1-1, the V gene TRBV6-5; D is uncertain. The V gene lost 0 bases and the J gene lost 4 bases, with 6 bases spanning the gap. The germline V gene encodes CDR1 MNHEY and CDR2 SVGAGI. The CDR3 consists of 13 residues. CDR3 region: CASSYSSATEAFF. The CDR3 DNA sequence: TGTGCCAGCAGTTACTCTAGCGCCACTGAAGCTTTCTTT.